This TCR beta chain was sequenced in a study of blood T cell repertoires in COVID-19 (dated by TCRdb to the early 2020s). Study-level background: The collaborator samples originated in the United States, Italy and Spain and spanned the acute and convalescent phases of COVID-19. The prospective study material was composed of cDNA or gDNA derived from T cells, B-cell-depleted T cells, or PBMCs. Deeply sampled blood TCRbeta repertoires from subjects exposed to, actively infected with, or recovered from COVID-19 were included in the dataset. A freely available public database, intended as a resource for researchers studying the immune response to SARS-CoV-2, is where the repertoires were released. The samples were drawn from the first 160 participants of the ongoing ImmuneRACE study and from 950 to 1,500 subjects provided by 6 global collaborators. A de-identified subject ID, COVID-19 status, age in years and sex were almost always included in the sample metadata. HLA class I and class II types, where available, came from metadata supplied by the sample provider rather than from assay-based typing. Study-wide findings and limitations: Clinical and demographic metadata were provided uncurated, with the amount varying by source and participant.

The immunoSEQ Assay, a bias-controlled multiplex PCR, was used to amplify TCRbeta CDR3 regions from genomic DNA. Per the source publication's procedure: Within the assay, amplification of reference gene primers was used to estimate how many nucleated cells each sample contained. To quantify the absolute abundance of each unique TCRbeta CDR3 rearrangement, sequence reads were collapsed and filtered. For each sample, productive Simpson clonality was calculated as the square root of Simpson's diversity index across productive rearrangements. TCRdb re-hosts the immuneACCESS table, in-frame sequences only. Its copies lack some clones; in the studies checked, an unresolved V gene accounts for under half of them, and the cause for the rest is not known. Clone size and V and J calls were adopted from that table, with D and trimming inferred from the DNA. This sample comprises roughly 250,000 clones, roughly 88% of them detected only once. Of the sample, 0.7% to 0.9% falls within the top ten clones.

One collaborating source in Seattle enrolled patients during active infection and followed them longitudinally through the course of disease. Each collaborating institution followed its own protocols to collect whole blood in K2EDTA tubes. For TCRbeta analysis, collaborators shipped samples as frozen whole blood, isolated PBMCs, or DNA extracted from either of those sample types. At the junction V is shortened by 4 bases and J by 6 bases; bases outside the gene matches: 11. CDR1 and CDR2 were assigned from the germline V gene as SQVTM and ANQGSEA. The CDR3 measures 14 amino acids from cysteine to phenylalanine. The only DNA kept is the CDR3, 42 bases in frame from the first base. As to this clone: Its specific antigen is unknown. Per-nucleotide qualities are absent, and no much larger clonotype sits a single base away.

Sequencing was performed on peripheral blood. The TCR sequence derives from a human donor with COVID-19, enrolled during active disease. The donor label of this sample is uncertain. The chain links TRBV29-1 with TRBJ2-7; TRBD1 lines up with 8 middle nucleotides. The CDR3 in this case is CSVVRTGTSGEQYF. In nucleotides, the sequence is TGCAGCGTTGTGCGGACAGGGACGTCGGGCGAGCAGTACTTC.